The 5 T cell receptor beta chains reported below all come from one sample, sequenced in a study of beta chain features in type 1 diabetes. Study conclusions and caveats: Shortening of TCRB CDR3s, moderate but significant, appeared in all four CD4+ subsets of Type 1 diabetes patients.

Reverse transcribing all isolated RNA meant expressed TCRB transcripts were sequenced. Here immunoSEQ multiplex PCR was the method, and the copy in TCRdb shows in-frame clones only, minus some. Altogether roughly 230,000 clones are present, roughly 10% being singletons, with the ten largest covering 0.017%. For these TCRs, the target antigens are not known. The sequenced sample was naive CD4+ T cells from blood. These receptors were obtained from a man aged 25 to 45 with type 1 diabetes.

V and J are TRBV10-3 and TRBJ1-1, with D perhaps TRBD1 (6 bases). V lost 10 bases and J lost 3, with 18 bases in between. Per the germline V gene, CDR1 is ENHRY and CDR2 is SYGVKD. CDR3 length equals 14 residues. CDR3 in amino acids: CATKERQEHTEAFF. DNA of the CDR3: TGTGCCACGAAGGAGAGACAGGAACACACTGAAGCTTTCTTT.

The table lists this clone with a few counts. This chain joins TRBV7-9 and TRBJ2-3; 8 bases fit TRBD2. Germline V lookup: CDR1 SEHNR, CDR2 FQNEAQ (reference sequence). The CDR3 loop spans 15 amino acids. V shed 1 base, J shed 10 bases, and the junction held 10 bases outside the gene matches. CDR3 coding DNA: TGTGCCAGCAGCTTAGGGACTAGCACGCTGCCAGCGCAGTATTTT. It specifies CASSLGTSTLPAQYF.

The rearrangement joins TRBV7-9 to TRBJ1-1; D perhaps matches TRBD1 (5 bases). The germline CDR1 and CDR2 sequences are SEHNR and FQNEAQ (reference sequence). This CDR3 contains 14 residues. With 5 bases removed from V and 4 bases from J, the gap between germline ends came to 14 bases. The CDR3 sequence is CASSKGQTGTEAFF. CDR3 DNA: TGTGCCAGCAGCAAGGGGCAAACGGGCACTGAAGCTTTCTTT.

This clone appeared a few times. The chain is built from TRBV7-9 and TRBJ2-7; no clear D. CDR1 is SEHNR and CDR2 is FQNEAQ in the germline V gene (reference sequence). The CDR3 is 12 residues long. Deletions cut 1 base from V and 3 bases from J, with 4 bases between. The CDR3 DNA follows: TGTGCCAGCAGCTTAGTTAGCTACGAGCAGTACTTC. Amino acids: CASSLVSYEQYF.

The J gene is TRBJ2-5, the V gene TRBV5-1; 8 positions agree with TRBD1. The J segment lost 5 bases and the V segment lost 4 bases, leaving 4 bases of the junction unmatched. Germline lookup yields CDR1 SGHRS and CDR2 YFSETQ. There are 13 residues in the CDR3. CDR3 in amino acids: CASSPTGVETQYF. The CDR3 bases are TGCGCCAGCAGCCCGACAGGGGTCGAGACCCAGTACTTC.